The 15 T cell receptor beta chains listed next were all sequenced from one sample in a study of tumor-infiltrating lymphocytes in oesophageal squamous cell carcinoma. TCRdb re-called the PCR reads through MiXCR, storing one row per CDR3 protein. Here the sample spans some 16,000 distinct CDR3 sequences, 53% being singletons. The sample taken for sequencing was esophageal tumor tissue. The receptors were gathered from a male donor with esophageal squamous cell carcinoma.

CDR3 in amino acids: CASSPRLRGQETQYF. Here the CDR3 DNA reads TGTGCCAGCAGCCCGCGGCTTAGGGGGCAAGAGACCCAGTACTTC. The gene calls are TRBV7-8 and TRBJ2-5; possible D gene TRBD1, 6 bases. Germline-derived CDR1 and CDR2 are SGHVS and FQNEAQ. The CDR3 covers 15 residues. The ends were cut back, 5 bases at V and 2 bases at J, with 15 bases in the middle.

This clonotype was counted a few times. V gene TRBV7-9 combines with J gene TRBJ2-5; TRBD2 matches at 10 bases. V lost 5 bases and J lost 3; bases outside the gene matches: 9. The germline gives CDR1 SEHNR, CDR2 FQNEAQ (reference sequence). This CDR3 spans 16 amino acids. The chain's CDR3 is CASSIYSGLAEETQYF. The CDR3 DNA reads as TGTGCCAGCAGCATATATTCCGGACTAGCGGAAGAGACCCAGTACTTC.

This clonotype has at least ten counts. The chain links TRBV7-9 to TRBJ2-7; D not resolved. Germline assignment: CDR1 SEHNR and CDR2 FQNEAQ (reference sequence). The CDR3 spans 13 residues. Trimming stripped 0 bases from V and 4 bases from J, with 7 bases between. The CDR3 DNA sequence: TGTGCCAGCAGCTTAGCTAGTAGGTACGAGCAGTACTTC. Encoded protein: CASSLASRYEQYF.

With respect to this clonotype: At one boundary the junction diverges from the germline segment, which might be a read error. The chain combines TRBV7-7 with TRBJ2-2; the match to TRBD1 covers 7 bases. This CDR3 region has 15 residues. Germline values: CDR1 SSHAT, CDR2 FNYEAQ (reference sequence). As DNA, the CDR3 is TGTGCTAGCAGCCCGGGGACAGTTCACACCGGGGAGCTGTTTTTT. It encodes CASSPGTVHTGELFF.

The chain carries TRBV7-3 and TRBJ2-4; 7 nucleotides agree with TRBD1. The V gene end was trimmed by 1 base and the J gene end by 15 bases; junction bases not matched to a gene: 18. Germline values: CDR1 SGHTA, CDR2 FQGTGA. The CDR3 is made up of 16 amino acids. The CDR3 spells CASSLSAQGNTGELYF. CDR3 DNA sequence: TGTGCCAGCAGCTTAAGTGCACAGGGGAACACCGGGGAGCTGTACTTC.

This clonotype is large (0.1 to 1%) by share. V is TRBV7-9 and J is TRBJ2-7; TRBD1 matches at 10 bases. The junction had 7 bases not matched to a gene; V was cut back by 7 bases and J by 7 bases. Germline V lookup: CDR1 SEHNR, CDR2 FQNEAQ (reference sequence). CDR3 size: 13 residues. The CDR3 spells CASISTGGNEQYF. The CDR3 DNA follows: TGTGCCAGCATCTCGACAGGGGGCAATGAGCAGTACTTC.

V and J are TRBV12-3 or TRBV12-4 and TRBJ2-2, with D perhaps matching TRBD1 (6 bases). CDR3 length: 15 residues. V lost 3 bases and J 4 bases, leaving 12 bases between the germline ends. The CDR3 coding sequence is TGTGCCAGCAGTTTCTTTCAGGGGAGCACCGGGGAGCTGTTTTTT. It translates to CASSFFQGSTGELFF.

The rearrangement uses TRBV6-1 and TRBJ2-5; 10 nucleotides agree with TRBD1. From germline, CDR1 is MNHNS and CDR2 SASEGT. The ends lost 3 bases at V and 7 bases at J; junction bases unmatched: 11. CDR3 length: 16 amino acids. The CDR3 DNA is TGTGCCAGCAGTGAGGGGACAGGGGTTCTTTTACTGACCCAGTACTTC. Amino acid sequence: CASSEGTGVLLLTQYF.

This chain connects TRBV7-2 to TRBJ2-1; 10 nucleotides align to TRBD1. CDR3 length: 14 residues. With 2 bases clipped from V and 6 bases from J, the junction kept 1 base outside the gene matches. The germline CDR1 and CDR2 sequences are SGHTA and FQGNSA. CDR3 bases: TGTGCCAGCAGCTTAAGGACAGGGGGCAATGAGCAGTTCTTC. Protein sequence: CASSLRTGGNEQFF. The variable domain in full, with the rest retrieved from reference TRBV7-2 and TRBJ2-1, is GAGVSQSPSNKVTEKGKDVELRCDPISGHTALYWYRQSLGQGLEFLIYFQGNSAPDKSGLPSDRFSAERTGGSVSTLTIQRTQQEDSAVYLCASSLRTGGNEQFFGPGTRLTVL.

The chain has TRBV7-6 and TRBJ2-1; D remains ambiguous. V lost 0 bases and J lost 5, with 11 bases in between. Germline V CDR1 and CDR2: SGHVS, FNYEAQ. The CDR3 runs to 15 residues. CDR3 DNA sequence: TGTGCCAGCAGCTTAGCGTGGGGTTACGACAATGAGCAGTTCTTC. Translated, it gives CASSLAWGYDNEQFF.

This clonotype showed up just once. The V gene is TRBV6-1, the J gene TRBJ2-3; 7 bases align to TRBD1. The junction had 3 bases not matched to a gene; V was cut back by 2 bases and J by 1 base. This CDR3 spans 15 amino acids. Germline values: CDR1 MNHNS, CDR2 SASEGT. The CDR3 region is CASSELQGRTDTQYF. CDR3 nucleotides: TGTGCCAGCAGTGAACTACAGGGGCGCACAGATACGCAGTATTTT.

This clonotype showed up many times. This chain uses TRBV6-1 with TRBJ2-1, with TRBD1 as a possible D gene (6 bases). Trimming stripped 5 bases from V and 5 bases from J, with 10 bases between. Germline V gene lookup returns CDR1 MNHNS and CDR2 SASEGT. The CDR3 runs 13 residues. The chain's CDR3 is CASSYRVDNEQFF. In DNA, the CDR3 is TGTGCCAGCAGTTACAGGGTCGACAATGAGCAGTTCTTC.

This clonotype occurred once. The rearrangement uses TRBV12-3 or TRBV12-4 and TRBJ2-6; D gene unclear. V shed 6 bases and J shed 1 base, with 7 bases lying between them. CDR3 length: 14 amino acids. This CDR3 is CASSIFSGANVLTF. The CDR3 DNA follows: TGTGCCAGCAGCATATTTTCTGGGGCCAACGTCCTGACTTTC.

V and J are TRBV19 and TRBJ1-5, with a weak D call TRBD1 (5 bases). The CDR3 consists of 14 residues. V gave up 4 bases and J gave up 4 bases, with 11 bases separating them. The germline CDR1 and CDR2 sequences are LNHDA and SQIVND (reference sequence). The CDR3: CASSSPGRNQPQHF. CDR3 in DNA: TGTGCCAGTAGTAGCCCAGGGCGAAATCAGCCCCAGCATTTT.

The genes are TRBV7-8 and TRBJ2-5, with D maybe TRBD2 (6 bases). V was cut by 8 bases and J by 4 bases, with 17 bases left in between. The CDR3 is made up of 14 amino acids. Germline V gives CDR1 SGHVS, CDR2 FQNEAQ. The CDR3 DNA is TGTGCCAGCCGGAAAATGGGGGGAACAGAGACCCAGTACTTC. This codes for CASRKMGGTETQYF.